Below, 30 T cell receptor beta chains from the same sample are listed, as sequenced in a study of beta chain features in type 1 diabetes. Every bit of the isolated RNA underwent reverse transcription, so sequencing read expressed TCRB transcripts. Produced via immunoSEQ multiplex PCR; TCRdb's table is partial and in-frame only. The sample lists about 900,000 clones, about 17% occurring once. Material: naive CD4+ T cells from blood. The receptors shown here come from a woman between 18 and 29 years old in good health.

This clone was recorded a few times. The CDR3 loop is CASSPAMGHPYEQYF. CDR3 DNA: TGTGCCAGCAGCCCCGCTATGGGGCACCCCTACGAGCAGTACTTC. This rearrangement joins TRBV7-6 to TRBJ2-7, with D perhaps TRBD1 (5 bases). The CDR3 runs to 15 residues. Between the trimmed V and J ends, which lost 5 bases and 2 bases, there was a span of 16 bases. CDR1 is SGHVS, CDR2 FNYEAQ, per germline. Filled out from reference TRBV7-6 and TRBJ2-7, the complete variable domain reads GAGVSQSPRYKVTKRGQDVALRCDPISGHVSLYWYRQALGQGPEFLTYFNYEAQQDKSGLPNDRFSAERPEGSISTLTIQRTEQRDSAMYRCASSPAMGHPYEQYFGPGTRLTVT.

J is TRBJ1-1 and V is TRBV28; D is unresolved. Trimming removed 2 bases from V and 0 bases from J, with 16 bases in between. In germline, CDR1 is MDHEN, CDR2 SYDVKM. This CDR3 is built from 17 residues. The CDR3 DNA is TGTGCCAGCAGTTTAATTATGGCCTCCTCCGTGAACACTGAAGCTTTCTTT. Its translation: CASSLIMASSVNTEAFF.

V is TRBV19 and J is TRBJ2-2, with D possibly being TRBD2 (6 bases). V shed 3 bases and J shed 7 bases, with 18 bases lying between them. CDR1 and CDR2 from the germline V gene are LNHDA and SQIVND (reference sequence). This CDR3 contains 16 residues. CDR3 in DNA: TGTGCCAGTAGTATCCCGCTTGGCGGGATCGGCGGGGAGCTGTTTTTT. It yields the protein CASSIPLGGIGGELFF.

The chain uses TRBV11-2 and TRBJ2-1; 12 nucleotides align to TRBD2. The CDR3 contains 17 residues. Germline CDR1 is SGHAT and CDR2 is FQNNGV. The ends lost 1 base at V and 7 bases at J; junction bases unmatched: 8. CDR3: CASSLGRLAGDRNEQFF. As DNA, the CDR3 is TGTGCCAGCAGCTTAGGGAGACTAGCGGGAGACCGGAATGAGCAGTTCTTC.

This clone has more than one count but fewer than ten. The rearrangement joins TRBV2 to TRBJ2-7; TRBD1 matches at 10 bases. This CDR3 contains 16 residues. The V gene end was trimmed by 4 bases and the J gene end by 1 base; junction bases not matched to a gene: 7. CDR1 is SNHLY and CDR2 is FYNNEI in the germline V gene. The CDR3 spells CASSARQGAPSYEQYF. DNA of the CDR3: TGTGCCAGCAGTGCTCGACAGGGGGCGCCTTCCTACGAGCAGTACTTC.

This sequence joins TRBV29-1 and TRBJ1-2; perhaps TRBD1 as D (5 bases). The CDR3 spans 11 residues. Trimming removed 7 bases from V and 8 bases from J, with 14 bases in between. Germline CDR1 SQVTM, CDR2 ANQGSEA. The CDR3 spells CSAQGQRGYTF. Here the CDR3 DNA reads TGCAGCGCCCAGGGTCAGCGGGGCTACACCTTC. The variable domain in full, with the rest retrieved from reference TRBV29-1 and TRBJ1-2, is SAVISQKPSRDICQRGTSLTIQCQVDSQVTMMFWYRQQPGQSLTLIATANQGSEATYESGFVIDKFPISRPNLTFSTLTVSNMSPEDSSIYLCSAQGQRGYTFGSGTRLTVV.

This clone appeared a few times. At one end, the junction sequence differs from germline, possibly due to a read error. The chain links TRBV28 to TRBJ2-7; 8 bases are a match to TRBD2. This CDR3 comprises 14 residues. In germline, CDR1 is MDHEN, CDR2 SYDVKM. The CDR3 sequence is CASHSGAPSPARNF. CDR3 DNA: TGTGCCAGCCATAGCGGGGCCCCCTCTCCGGCGAGGAACTTC.

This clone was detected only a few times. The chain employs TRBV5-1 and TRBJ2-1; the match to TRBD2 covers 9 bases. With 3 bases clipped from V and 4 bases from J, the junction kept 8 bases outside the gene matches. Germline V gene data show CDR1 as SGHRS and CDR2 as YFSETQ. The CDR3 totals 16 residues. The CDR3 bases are TGCGCCAGCAGCTCCCGACTAGCGGAAGGGTACAATGAGCAGTTCTTC. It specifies CASSSRLAEGYNEQFF.

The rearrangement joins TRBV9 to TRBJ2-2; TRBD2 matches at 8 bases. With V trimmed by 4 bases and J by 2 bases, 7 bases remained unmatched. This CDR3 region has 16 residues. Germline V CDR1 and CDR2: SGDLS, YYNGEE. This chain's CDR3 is CASSKTSGGNTGELFF. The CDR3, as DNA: TGTGCCAGCAGCAAAACTAGCGGAGGAAACACCGGGGAGCTGTTTTTT. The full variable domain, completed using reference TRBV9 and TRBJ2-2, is DSGVTQTPKHLITATGQRVTLRCSPRSGDLSVYWYQQSLDQGLQFLIQYYNGEERAKGNILERFSAQQFPDLHSELNLSSLELGDSALYFCASSKTSGGNTGELFFGEGSRLTVL.

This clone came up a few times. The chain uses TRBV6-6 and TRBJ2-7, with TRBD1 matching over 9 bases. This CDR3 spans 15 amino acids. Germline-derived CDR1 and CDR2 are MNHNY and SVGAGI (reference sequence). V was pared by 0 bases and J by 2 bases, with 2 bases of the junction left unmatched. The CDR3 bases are TGTGCCAGCAGTTACTCGGACAGGGGAACCTACGAGCAGTACTTC. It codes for CASSYSDRGTYEQYF.

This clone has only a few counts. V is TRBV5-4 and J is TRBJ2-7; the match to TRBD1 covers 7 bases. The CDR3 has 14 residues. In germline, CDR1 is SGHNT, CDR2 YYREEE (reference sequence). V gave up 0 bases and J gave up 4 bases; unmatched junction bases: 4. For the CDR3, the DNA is TGTGCCAGCAGCTTGGGGGGACAGATGTACGAGCAGTACTTC. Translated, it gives CASSLGGQMYEQYF.

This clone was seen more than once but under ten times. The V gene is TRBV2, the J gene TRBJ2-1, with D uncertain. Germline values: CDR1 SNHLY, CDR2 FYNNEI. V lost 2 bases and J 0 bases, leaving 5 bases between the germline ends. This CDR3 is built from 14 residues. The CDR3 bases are TGTGCCAGCAGTGAATTTCGCTCCTACAATGAGCAGTTCTTC. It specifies CASSEFRSYNEQFF.

This CDR3 is CAISETSGSSNEQFF. CDR3 sequence (DNA): TGTGCCATCAGTGAAACTAGCGGGAGCTCGAATGAGCAGTTCTTC. The chain carries TRBV10-3 and TRBJ2-1, with TRBD2 matching over 11 bases. This CDR3 is built from 15 residues. CDR1 is ENHRY and CDR2 is SYGVKD in the germline V gene. Trimming at V came to 3 bases and at J to 7 bases, leaving 5 bases not matched to a gene.

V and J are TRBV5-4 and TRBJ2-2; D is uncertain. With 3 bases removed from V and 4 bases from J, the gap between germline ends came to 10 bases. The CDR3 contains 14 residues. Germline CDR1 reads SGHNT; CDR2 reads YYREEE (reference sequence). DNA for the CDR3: TGTGCCAGCAGCTCCGGATCGGGCACCGGGGAGCTGTTTTTT. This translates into CASSSGSGTGELFF. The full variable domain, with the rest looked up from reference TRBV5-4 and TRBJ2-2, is ETGVTQSPTHLIKTRGQQVTLRCSSQSGHNTVSWYQQALGQGPQFIFQYYREEENGRGNFPPRFSGLQFPNYSSELNVNALELDDSALYLCASSSGSGTGELFFGEGSRLTVL.

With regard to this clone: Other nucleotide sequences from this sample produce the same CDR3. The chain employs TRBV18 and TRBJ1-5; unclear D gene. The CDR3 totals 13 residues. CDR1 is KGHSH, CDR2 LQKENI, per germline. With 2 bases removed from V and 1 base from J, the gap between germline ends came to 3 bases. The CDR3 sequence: CASSPGSNQPQHF. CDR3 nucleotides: TGTGCCAGCTCACCAGGAAGCAATCAGCCCCAGCATTTT.

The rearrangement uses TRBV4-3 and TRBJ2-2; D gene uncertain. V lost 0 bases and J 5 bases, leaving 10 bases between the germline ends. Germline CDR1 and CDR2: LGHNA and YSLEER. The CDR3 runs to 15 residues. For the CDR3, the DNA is TGCGCCAGCAGCCAAGATAATTTCGGGACCGGGGAGCTGTTTTTT. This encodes CASSQDNFGTGELFF.

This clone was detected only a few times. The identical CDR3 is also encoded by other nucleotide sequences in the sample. CDR3 bases: TGCAGCGTCAGGGGTACTGAAGCTTTCTTT. It yields the protein CSVRGTEAFF. The rearrangement uses TRBV29-1 and TRBJ1-1, with D tentatively TRBD1 (6 bases). The CDR3 extends over 10 amino acids. Germline V gene data show CDR1 as SQVTM and CDR2 as ANQGSEA. Trimming removed 6 bases at V and 5 bases at J, with 7 bases between. Variable domain in full (rest from reference TRBV29-1 and TRBJ1-1): SAVISQKPSRDICQRGTSLTIQCQVDSQVTMMFWYRQQPGQSLTLIATANQGSEATYESGFVIDKFPISRPNLTFSTLTVSNMSPEDSSIYLCSVRGTEAFFGQGTRLTVV.

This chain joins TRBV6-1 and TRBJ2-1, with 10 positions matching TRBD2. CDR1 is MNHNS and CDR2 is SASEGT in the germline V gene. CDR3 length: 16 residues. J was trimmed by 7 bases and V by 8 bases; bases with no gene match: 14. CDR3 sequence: CASRGTSGRASNEQFF. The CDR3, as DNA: TGTGCCAGCCGTGGAACCAGCGGGAGGGCCTCGAATGAGCAGTTCTTC.

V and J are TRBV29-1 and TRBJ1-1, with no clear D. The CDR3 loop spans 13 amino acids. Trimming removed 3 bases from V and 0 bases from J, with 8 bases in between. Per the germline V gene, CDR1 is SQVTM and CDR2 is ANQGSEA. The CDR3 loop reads CSVEEGMNTEAFF. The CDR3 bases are TGCAGCGTTGAGGAGGGAATGAACACTGAAGCTTTCTTT.

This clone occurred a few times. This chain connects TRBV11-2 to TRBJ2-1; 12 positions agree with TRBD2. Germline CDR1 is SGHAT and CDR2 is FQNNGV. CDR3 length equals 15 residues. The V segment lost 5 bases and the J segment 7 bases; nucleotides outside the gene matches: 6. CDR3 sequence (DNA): TGTGCCAGCAGCCCCCGACTAGCGGGAGATAATGAGCAGTTCTTC. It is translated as CASSPRLAGDNEQFF. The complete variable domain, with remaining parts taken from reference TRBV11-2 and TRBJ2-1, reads EAGVAQSPRYKIIEKRQSVAFWCNPISGHATLYWYQQILGQGPKLLIQFQNNGVVDDSQLPKDRFSAERLKGVDSTLKIQPAKLEDSAVYLCASSPRLAGDNEQFFGPGTRLTVL.

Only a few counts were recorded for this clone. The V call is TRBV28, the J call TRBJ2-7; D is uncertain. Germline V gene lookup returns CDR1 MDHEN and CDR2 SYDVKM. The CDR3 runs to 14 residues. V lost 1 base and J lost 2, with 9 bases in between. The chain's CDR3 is CASSLLGKAYEQYF. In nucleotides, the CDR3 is TGTGCCAGCAGTTTATTGGGCAAGGCCTACGAGCAGTACTTC. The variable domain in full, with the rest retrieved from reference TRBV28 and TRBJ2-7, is DVKVTQSSRYLVKRTGEKVFLECVQDMDHENMFWYRQDPGLGLRLIYFSYDVKMKEKGDIPEGYSVSREKKERFSLILESASTNQTSMYLCASSLLGKAYEQYFGPGTRLTVT.

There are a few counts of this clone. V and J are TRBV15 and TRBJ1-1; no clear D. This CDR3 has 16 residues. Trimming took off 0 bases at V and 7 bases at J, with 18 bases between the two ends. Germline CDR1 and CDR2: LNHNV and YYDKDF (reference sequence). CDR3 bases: TGTGCCACCAGCAGAGATCAGGTGGAGTCATGGGTTGAAGCTTTCTTT. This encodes CATSRDQVESWVEAFF.

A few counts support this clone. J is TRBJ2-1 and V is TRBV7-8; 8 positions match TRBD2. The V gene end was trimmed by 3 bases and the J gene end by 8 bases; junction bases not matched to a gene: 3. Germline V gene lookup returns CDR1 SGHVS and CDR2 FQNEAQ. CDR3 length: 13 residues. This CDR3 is CASSLGLGDEQFF. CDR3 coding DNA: TGTGCCAGCAGCTTGGGACTAGGGGATGAGCAGTTCTTC. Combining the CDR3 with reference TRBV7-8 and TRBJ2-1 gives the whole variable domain GAGVSQSPRYKVAKRGQDVALRCDPISGHVSLFWYQQALGQGPEFLTYFQNEAQLDKSGLPSDRFFAERPEGSVSTLKIQRTQQEDSAVYLCASSLGLGDEQFFGPGTRLTVL.

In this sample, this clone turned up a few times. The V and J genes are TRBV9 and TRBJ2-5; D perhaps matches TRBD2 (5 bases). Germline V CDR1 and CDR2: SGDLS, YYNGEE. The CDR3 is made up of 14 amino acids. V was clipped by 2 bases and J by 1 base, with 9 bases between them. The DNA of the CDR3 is TGTGCCAGCAGCGTTAGCGTACTCCAAGAGACCCAGTACTTC. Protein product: CASSVSVLQETQYF.

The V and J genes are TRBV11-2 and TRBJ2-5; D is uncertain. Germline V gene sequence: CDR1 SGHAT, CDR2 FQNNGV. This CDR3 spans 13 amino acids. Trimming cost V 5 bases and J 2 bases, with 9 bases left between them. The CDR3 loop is CASSQGPQETQYF. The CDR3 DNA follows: TGTGCCAGCAGCCAAGGGCCACAAGAGACCCAGTACTTC.

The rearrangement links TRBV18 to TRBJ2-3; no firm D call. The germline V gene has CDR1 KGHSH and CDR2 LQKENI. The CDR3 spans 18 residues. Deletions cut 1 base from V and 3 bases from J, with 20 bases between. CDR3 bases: TGTGCCAGCTCACCACTTATTAGTATGGTCGTGTTTACAGATACGCAGTATTTT. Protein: CASSPLISMVVFTDTQYF.

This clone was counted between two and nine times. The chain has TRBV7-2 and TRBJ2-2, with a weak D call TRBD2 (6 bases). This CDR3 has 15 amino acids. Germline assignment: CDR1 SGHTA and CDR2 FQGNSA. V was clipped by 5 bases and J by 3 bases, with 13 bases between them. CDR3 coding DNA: TGTGCCAGCAGCCCCCTCCGGGGGTACACCGGGGAGCTGTTTTTT. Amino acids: CASSPLRGYTGELFF.

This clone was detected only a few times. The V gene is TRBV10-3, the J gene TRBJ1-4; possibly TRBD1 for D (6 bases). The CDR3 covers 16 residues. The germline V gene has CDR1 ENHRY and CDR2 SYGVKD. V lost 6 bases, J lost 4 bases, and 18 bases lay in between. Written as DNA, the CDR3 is TGTGCCATCAGCCCCGCAGGGGTCGATGTTAATGAAAAACTGTTTTTT. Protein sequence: CAISPAGVDVNEKLFF.

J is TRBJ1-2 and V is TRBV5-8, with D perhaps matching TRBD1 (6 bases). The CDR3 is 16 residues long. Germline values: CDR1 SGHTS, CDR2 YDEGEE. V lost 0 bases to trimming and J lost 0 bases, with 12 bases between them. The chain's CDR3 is CASSLVFWTANYGYTF. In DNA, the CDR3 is TGTGCCAGCAGCTTGGTCTTTTGGACAGCTAACTATGGCTACACCTTC.

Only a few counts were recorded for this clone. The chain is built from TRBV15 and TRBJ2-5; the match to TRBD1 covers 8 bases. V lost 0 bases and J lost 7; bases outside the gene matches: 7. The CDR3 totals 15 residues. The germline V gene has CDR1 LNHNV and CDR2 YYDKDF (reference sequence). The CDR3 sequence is CATSRDLMGQVTQYF. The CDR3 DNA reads TGTGCCACCAGCAGAGATCTGATGGGACAGGTGACCCAGTACTTC.